The 21 T cell receptor beta chains in this list originate from one sample, sequenced in a study of control samples from healthy donors and cancer patients (dated by TCRdb to 2018 to 2021). The library was prepared using the immunoSEQ multiplex PCR assay. Not all clones reach the TCRdb copy of this immuneACCESS table, which keeps in-frame sequences only. Checked studies attribute under half of the gap to unresolved V genes and leave the rest unexplained. The sample table shows some 39,000 clones, and around four fifths are seen once. The ten largest clones capture roughly 21% of the sample. Sequenced sample: PBMCs. These receptors all come from a woman aged 55-69 years with lung cancer.

The chain uses TRBV5-1 and TRBJ2-1; D not resolved. The CDR3 consists of 13 residues. CDR1 is SGHRS, CDR2 YFSETQ, per germline. V was shortened by 4 bases and J by 6 bases, with 11 bases between the two germline ends. The CDR3 reads CASSPDLLNEQFF. The CDR3 DNA sequence: TGCGCCAGCAGCCCCGATCTCCTCAATGAGCAGTTCTTC.

This rearrangement joins TRBV11-2 to TRBJ2-7; 12 bases match TRBD2. Trimming took 0 bases from V and 4 from J; bases not matched to a gene: 7. The CDR3 contains 17 residues. Per germline, CDR1 SGHAT and CDR2 FQNNGV. The CDR3 DNA is TGTGCCAGCAGCTTAGACTCCCTAGCGGGAGGGTTATACGAGCAGTACTTC. Translated, it gives CASSLDSLAGGLYEQYF.

This clone was seen once. The chain uses TRBV6-1 and TRBJ1-1; unclear D gene. This CDR3 is 13 amino acids long. Germline values: CDR1 MNHNS, CDR2 SASEGT. V gave up 8 bases and J gave up 7 bases, with 17 bases separating them. The CDR3 nucleotides read TGTGCCAGCCGACCGGGAGGAGTTAGTGAAGCTTTCTTT. Its protein product is CASRPGGVSEAFF.

This sequence joins TRBV18 and TRBJ2-1; tentative D call: TRBD1 (5 bases). The germline V and J ends were trimmed by 3 bases and 10 bases, with 16 bases remaining between them. CDR3 length: 14 amino acids. Germline V lookup: CDR1 KGHSH, CDR2 LQKENI. CDR3 loop: CASSPTVLGREQFF. Here the CDR3 DNA reads TGTGCCAGCTCACCGACCGTTTTGGGGCGAGAGCAGTTCTTC.

The chain has TRBV7-9 and TRBJ2-1, with 11 bases fitting TRBD2. Germline V gives CDR1 SEHNR, CDR2 FQNEAQ (reference sequence). V trimming: 3 bases; J trimming: 4 bases; junction bases outside the gene matches: 5. The CDR3 is 16 residues long. For the CDR3, the DNA is TGTGCCAGCAGCTTCTTAGCGGGAGGGGCTTACAATGAGCAGTTCTTC. As protein: CASSFLAGGAYNEQFF.

This chain joins TRBV7-3 and TRBJ1-1; TRBD1 might be the D (6 bases). Trimming cost V 8 bases and J 0 bases, with 10 bases left between them. Per germline, CDR1 SGHTA and CDR2 FQGTGA. This CDR3 has 13 amino acids. The CDR3 sequence: CASGQGMNTEAFF. CDR3 nucleotide sequence: TGTGCCAGCGGTCAGGGGATGAACACTGAAGCTTTCTTT. The entire variable domain, with the rest obtained from reference TRBV7-3 and TRBJ1-1, is as follows: GAGVSQTPSNKVTEKGKYVELRCDPISGHTALYWYRQSLGQGPEFLIYFQGTGAADDSGLPNDRFFAVRPEGSVSTLKIQRTERGDSAVYLCASGQGMNTEAFFGQGTRLTVV.

The rearrangement uses TRBV5-4 and TRBJ2-2; maybe TRBD1 (6 bases). The length of the CDR3 is 14 residues. With 2 bases removed from V and 2 bases from J, the gap between germline ends came to 7 bases. The germline gives CDR1 SGHNT, CDR2 YYREEE (reference sequence). CDR3 loop: CASSLQGNTGELFF. Written as DNA, the CDR3 is TGTGCCAGCAGCTTACAGGGCAACACCGGGGAGCTGTTTTTT.

In DNA, the CDR3 is TGTGCCACCTCTGACCAGGCACGCGATTCACCCCTCCACTTT. Its translation: CATSDQARDSPLHF. The chain joins TRBV19 to TRBJ1-6; D gene unclear. Trimming took off 10 bases at V and 8 bases at J, with 18 bases between the two ends. The CDR3 has 14 amino acids. From germline, CDR1 is LNHDA and CDR2 SQIVND (reference sequence).

This clone counts as large (0.1 to 1%). V and J are TRBV18 and TRBJ2-7; TRBD2 agrees at 8 bases. This CDR3 has 13 residues. V lost 5 bases and J lost 5; bases outside the gene matches: 5. Per germline, CDR1 KGHSH and CDR2 LQKENI. The CDR3 coding sequence is TGTGCCAGCTCAGTCCTAGCGGGCCACGAGCAGTACTTC. Translation gives CASSVLAGHEQYF. The complete variable domain, with remaining parts taken from reference TRBV18 and TRBJ2-7, reads NAGVMQNPRHLVRRRGQEARLRCSPMKGHSHVYWYRQLPEEGLKFMVYLQKENIIDESGMPKERFSAEFPKEGPSILRIQQVVRGDSAAYFCASSVLAGHEQYFGPGTRLTVT.

Turning to this clone: This sample includes further DNA sequences coding for the same CDR3. The chain links TRBV4-1 to TRBJ1-5, with a tentative D call TRBD1 (6 bases). V was shortened by 0 bases and J by 1 base, with 7 bases between the two germline ends. This CDR3 is 15 amino acids long. The germline V gene encodes CDR1 MGHRA and CDR2 YSYEKL. The CDR3 sequence is CASSQDQGSNQPQHF. CDR3 bases: TGCGCCAGCAGCCAAGATCAGGGGAGCAATCAGCCCCAGCATTTT.

This chain connects TRBV5-5 to TRBJ1-3; D is unclear. CDR1 SGHKS and CDR2 YYEKEE come from the germline V gene (reference sequence). The CDR3 contains 15 residues. V was shortened by 4 bases and J by 0 bases, with 11 bases between the two germline ends. CDR3 loop: CASSPFRSSGNTIYF. The CDR3 nucleotides are TGTGCCAGCAGCCCTTTTAGGTCCTCTGGAAACACCATATATTTT. The whole variable domain, filled in from reference TRBV5-5 and TRBJ1-3, reads DAGVTQSPTHLIKTRGQQVTLRCSPISGHKSVSWYQQVLGQGPQFIFQYYEKEERGRGNFPDRFSARQFPNYSSELNVNALLLGDSALYLCASSPFRSSGNTIYFGEGSWLTVV.

The V and J genes are TRBV29-1 and TRBJ2-2; no definite D call. V lost 7 bases and J 6 bases, leaving 12 bases between the germline ends. Germline lookup yields CDR1 SQVTM and CDR2 ANQGSEA. The CDR3 consists of 12 residues. The CDR3 sequence: CSGWRRAGELFF. The DNA for the CDR3 is TGCAGCGGCTGGAGAAGGGCCGGGGAGCTGTTTTTT.

Only one count was recorded for this clone. The V and J genes are TRBV19 and TRBJ1-1, with unresolved D. The CDR3 covers 12 residues. Trimming stripped 1 base from V and 4 bases from J, with 4 bases between. The germline V gene encodes CDR1 LNHDA and CDR2 SQIVND (reference sequence). The CDR3 coding sequence is TGTGCCAGTAGTATAGCCCTCACTGAAGCTTTCTTT. This gives the protein CASSIALTEAFF.

J is TRBJ2-3 and V is TRBV30, with 7 bases identical to TRBD2. This CDR3 region has 15 residues. V gave up 5 bases and J gave up 2 bases; unmatched junction bases: 10. Germline values: CDR1 GTSNPN, CDR2 SVGIG (reference sequence). Here the CDR3 DNA reads TGTGCCTGGGCCGGGGGTAGCGGGTACACAGATACGCAGTATTTT. This translates into CAWAGGSGYTDTQYF.

The chain couples TRBV19 to TRBJ2-1; TRBD2 might be the D (5 bases). V was trimmed by 9 bases and J by 8 bases, leaving 14 bases between them. The CDR3 spans 12 residues. Germline V gives CDR1 LNHDA, CDR2 SQIVND (reference sequence). The CDR3 region is CASRVGLDEQFF. The CDR3 coding sequence is TGTGCCAGCCGGGTAGGACTGGATGAGCAGTTCTTC.

The rearrangement uses TRBV12-3 or TRBV12-4 and TRBJ1-1, with D tentatively TRBD1 (5 bases). Trimming left V 6 bases short and J 3 bases short, with 11 bases between. The CDR3 is 13 amino acids. CDR3 nucleotides: TGTGCCAGCAGATCACAGGATTACACTGAAGCTTTCTTT. Translating it yields CASRSQDYTEAFF.

The count of this clone is one. The chain uses TRBV11-2 and TRBJ1-2; TRBD1 matches 7 bases. V lost 2 bases, J lost 7 bases, and 13 bases stayed unmatched. Per germline, CDR1 SGHAT and CDR2 FQNNGV. This CDR3 has 16 residues. CDR3 protein: CASSLNRGQDRGGYTF. DNA of the CDR3: TGTGCCAGCAGCTTAAATCGAGGACAGGACCGAGGTGGCTACACCTTC. Looking up the rest from reference TRBV11-2 and TRBJ1-2 gives the full variable domain: EAGVAQSPRYKIIEKRQSVAFWCNPISGHATLYWYQQILGQGPKLLIQFQNNGVVDDSQLPKDRFSAERLKGVDSTLKIQPAKLEDSAVYLCASSLNRGQDRGGYTFGSGTRLTVV.

The chain employs TRBV27 and TRBJ1-4, with 8 bases matching TRBD1. The germline V gene encodes CDR1 MNHEY and CDR2 SMNVEV (reference sequence). Trimming cost V 6 bases and J 8 bases; bases outside gene matches: 8. The CDR3 sequence is 14 residues long. The CDR3 protein is CASRPGQGREKLFF. CDR3 sequence (DNA): TGTGCCAGCAGACCCGGACAGGGAAGGGAAAAACTGTTTTTT.

The V gene is TRBV3-1 (or the pseudogene TRBV3-2), the J gene TRBJ1-2; unclear D gene. Germline CDR1 and CDR2: LGHDT and YNNKEL (reference sequence). Between the trimmed V and J ends, which lost 4 bases and 3 bases, there was a span of 15 bases. The CDR3 spans 15 residues. The CDR3 sequence is CASSPVGNGYYGYTF. DNA of the CDR3: TGTGCCAGCAGCCCGGTAGGTAACGGCTACTATGGCTACACCTTC.

The chain recombines TRBV6-1 with TRBJ2-1; the match to TRBD1 covers 8 bases. Unmatched junction bases numbered 8, after V lost 3 bases and J lost 7 bases. The germline V gene encodes CDR1 MNHNS and CDR2 SASEGT. This CDR3 has 15 amino acids. CDR3 coding DNA: TGTGCCAGCAGTGAGACAGGGGCCCTCGGGAATGAGCAGTTCTTC. It translates to CASSETGALGNEQFF.

This chain uses TRBV6-6 with TRBJ2-3; D uncertain. The CDR3 contains 11 residues. V was pared by 2 bases and J by 6 bases, with 3 bases between. Germline CDR1 and CDR2: MNHNY and SVGAGI (reference sequence). CDR3 residues: CASSYKDTQYF. CDR3 bases: TGTGCCAGCAGTTACAAGGATACGCAGTATTTT.